Presented here are 31 T cell receptor beta chains from one specimen sequenced in a study of T-cell memory formation after mild COVID-19. One entry per CDR3 protein, called by TCRdb with MiXCR from the 5' RACE reads. This repertoire shows almost 550,000 distinct CDR3 sequences, about 20% found once; its top ten account for about 12%. The specimen sequenced was PBMCs or a T cell subset sorted from them (not recorded which). All receptors derive from an adult woman who had mild COVID-19 (a few samples of this study predate the infection). Cell type and time point are not known.

The chain carries TRBV6-6 and TRBJ1-4, with D perhaps TRBD1 (5 bases). The CDR3 has 14 amino acids. V lost 3 bases to trimming and J lost 8 bases, with 13 bases between them. CDR1 and CDR2 from the germline V gene are MNHNY and SVGAGI (reference sequence). The CDR3 here is CASSYSGNLEKLFF. The CDR3 coding sequence is TGTGCCAGCAGTTATTCAGGGAATCTGGAAAAACTGTTTTTT.

This chain connects TRBV7-2 to TRBJ2-7; D is uncertain. Germline lookup yields CDR1 SGHTA and CDR2 FQGNSA. CDR3 size: 13 residues. The germline V and J ends were trimmed by 4 bases and 5 bases, with 12 bases remaining between them. The CDR3 DNA reads as TGTGCCAGCAGCTCGGGTCCTGGGAACGAGCAGTACTTC. Translated, it gives CASSSGPGNEQYF.

The genes are TRBV12-3 or TRBV12-4 and TRBJ2-7; TRBD1 or TRBD2 may be the D gene (5 bases each). V shed 3 bases and J shed 2 bases, with 17 bases lying between them. The CDR3 has 16 residues. CDR3 nucleotide sequence: TGTGCCAGCAGTTTGGGGGAGCCCCACGGTCCCTACGAGCAGTACTTC. This codes for CASSLGEPHGPYEQYF.

Points on this clonotype: A read error may produce the germline difference seen at one junction end. The chain joins TRBV9 to TRBJ1-1, with unresolved D. The CDR3 loop spans 13 amino acids. Germline CDR1 reads SGDLS; CDR2 reads YYNGEE. CDR3 region: CASNVAGNTEAFF. CDR3 nucleotides: TGTGCCAGCAACGTAGCCGGTAATACTGAAGCTTTCTTT.

In its sample, this clonotype was seen a few times. This sequence joins TRBV5-1 and TRBJ2-1; D possibly corresponds to TRBD1 (6 bases). Between the trimmed V and J ends, which lost 0 bases and 0 bases, there was a span of 10 bases. The CDR3 extends over 16 amino acids. CDR1 SGHRS and CDR2 YFSETQ come from the germline V gene. CDR3 residues: CASSLGGQGSYNEQFF. In nucleotides, the CDR3 is TGCGCCAGCAGCTTGGGGGGGCAGGGCTCCTACAATGAGCAGTTCTTC. Filled out from reference TRBV5-1 and TRBJ2-1, the complete variable domain reads KAGVTQTPRYLIKTRGQQVTLSCSPISGHRSVSWYQQTPGQGLQFLFEYFSETQRNKGNFPGRFSGRQFSNSRSEMNVSTLELGDSALYLCASSLGGQGSYNEQFFGPGTRLTVL.

V is TRBV29-1 and J is TRBJ2-7, with D unclear. Germline V gene sequence: CDR1 SQVTM, CDR2 ANQGSEA. V shed 5 bases and J shed 5 bases, with 10 bases lying between them. There are 11 residues in the CDR3. The CDR3 here is CSVRLWDEQYF. Written as DNA, the CDR3 is TGCAGCGTTAGGCTTTGGGACGAGCAGTACTTC.

This clonotype was seen a handful of times. The rearrangement joins TRBV5-1 to TRBJ2-1; D is possibly TRBD2 (5 bases). V lost 0 bases and J 9 bases, leaving 10 bases between the germline ends. Germline CDR1 and CDR2: SGHRS and YFSETQ. This CDR3 has 13 amino acids. CDR3 loop: CASSLEFAGEQFF. Written as DNA, the CDR3 is TGCGCCAGCAGCTTGGAGTTTGCGGGTGAGCAGTTCTTC. The full variable domain, completed using reference TRBV5-1 and TRBJ2-1, is KAGVTQTPRYLIKTRGQQVTLSCSPISGHRSVSWYQQTPGQGLQFLFEYFSETQRNKGNFPGRFSGRQFSNSRSEMNVSTLELGDSALYLCASSLEFAGEQFFGPGTRLTVL.

This chain joins TRBV20-1 and TRBJ2-5; TRBD2 is a possible D gene (6 bases). The CDR3 runs 13 residues. V dropped 6 bases and J dropped 4 bases, with 15 bases sitting between them. Germline CDR1 reads DFQATT; CDR2 reads SNEGSKA (reference sequence). CDR3 amino acids: CSAFIRGGETQYF. In nucleotides, the CDR3 is TGCAGTGCCTTTATCCGGGGAGGAGAGACCCAGTACTTC.

This clonotype was seen a few times. The gene calls are TRBV7-9 and TRBJ1-2; 7 nucleotides match TRBD1. The CDR3 runs to 14 residues. Trimming at V came to 5 bases and at J to 0 bases, leaving 3 bases not matched to a gene. CDR1 and CDR2 (germline): SEHNR, FQNEAQ (reference sequence). The CDR3 DNA follows: TGTGCCAGCAGCGGAAGGGGGCCTAACTATGGCTACACCTTC. Translating gives CASSGRGPNYGYTF.

The genes are TRBV30 and TRBJ1-2; D unclear. V was shortened by 2 bases and J by 8 bases, with 12 bases between the two germline ends. Germline CDR1 GTSNPN, CDR2 SVGIG (reference sequence). The CDR3 covers 12 residues. CDR3 DNA: TGTGCCTGGAGTCGACACTCAGACGGCTACACCTTC. This codes for CAWSRHSDGYTF. Variable domain in full (rest from reference TRBV30 and TRBJ1-2): SQTIHQWPATLVQPVGSPLSLECTVEGTSNPNLYWYRQAAGRGLQLLFYSVGIGQISSEVPQNLSASRPQDRQFILSSKKLLLSDSGFYLCAWSRHSDGYTFGSGTRLTVV.

This clonotype was counted many times. The chain couples TRBV12-3 or TRBV12-4 to TRBJ1-6; unclear D gene. CDR3 size: 14 residues. Trimming shortened V by 1 base and J by 7 bases, and 8 bases separated the two germline ends. CDR3 region: CASSLGAGNSPLHF. The CDR3 bases are TGTGCCAGCAGTTTAGGCGCAGGCAATTCACCCCTCCACTTT.

The V and J genes are TRBV21-1 and TRBJ2-1; the DNA was not used to check the table's D call, TRBD2. TRBV21-1 is a listed pseudogene. The CDR3 has 13 amino acids. CDR3 sequence reads: CASSKEARDEQFF. In nucleotides, the CDR3 is TGTGCCAGCAGCAAAGAAGCGAGGGATGAGCAGTTCTTC.

The gene calls are TRBV6-1 and TRBJ1-1, with 8 bases aligning to TRBD1. V shed 4 bases and J 1 base; nucleotides not matched to a gene: 5. Germline CDR1 reads MNHNS; CDR2 reads SASEGT. This CDR3 comprises 15 residues. The CDR3 DNA follows: TGTGCCAGCAGTGCCTCCGGGACAGGGAACACTGAAGCTTTCTTT. This gives the protein CASSASGTGNTEAFF.

This clonotype was seen a handful of times. This rearrangement joins TRBV5-1 to TRBJ2-5; TRBD2 is a possible D gene (5 bases). This CDR3 has 14 residues. CDR1 and CDR2 (germline): SGHRS, YFSETQ. Trimming cost V 0 bases and J 5 bases, with 11 bases left between them. The CDR3 sequence is CASSLAARAETQYF. The CDR3 nucleotides read TGCGCCAGCAGCTTGGCCGCGAGGGCCGAGACCCAGTACTTC.

Only a few counts were recorded for this clonotype. The chain couples TRBV30 to TRBJ2-1, with D possibly TRBD2 on 6 matching bases. The V end lost 2 bases, the J end lost 3 bases, and 26 bases lay between the germline ends. The germline gives CDR1 GTSNPN, CDR2 SVGIG (reference sequence). This CDR3 contains 19 residues. The CDR3 DNA follows: TGTGCCTGGAGTTTTTCCCCCGCGGCGGGGAGTTTTCTCTACAATGAGCAGTTCTTC. The encoded protein is CAWSFSPAAGSFLYNEQFF.

This clonotype came up once. The gene calls are TRBV4-3 and TRBJ1-1, with a possible D match to TRBD1 (6 bases). Germline values: CDR1 LGHNA, CDR2 YSLEER. The CDR3 is 13 amino acids. V lost 0 bases and J 7 bases, leaving 9 bases between the germline ends. CDR3 sequence (DNA): TGCGCCAGCAGCCAAGAGGTCAGGGGTGAAGCTTTCTTT. It yields the protein CASSQEVRGEAFF.

This chain joins TRBV4-3 and TRBJ1-1, with a possible D match to TRBD1 (6 bases). The CDR3 totals 16 residues. Germline CDR1 is LGHNA and CDR2 is YSLEER. Trimming cost V 0 bases and J 1 base, with 12 bases left between them. CDR3 nucleotide sequence: TGCGCCAGCAGCCAAGACGTAGGGGGGGCGAACACTGAAGCTTTCTTT. Encoded protein: CASSQDVGGANTEAFF.

This clonotype turned up a few times. The chain couples TRBV3-1 to TRBJ2-2; tentatively, D is TRBD1 or TRBD2 (5 bases each). This CDR3 is built from 16 residues. Germline values: CDR1 LGHDT, CDR2 YNNKEL (reference sequence). Trimming pared 4 bases from V and 1 base from J, leaving 13 bases between. The CDR3: CASSLSGTGNTGELFF. The CDR3 nucleotides are TGTGCCAGCAGCCTCTCCGGGACGGGGAACACCGGGGAGCTGTTTTTT.

This clonotype was counted only a few times. The gene calls are TRBV27 and TRBJ1-2; a possible D gene is TRBD1 (6 bases). V lost 5 bases, J lost 4 bases, and 14 bases lay in between. Germline V CDR1 and CDR2: MNHEY, SMNVEV (reference sequence). This CDR3 has 14 residues. The CDR3 DNA reads as TGTGCCAGCAGTAGGGGGGGCAGGGCCTATGGCTACACCTTC. As protein: CASSRGGRAYGYTF.

The rearrangement links TRBV12-3 or TRBV12-4 to TRBJ2-7; 9 positions match TRBD2. CDR3 length: 14 amino acids. With 4 bases clipped from V and 2 bases from J, the junction kept 3 bases outside the gene matches. For the CDR3, the DNA is TGTGCCAGCAGTTCCGGCGGGGGGGCCTACGAGCAGTACTTC. It yields the protein CASSSGGGAYEQYF.

This sequence joins TRBV7-6 and TRBJ2-1; 11 bases fit TRBD1. The junction had 9 bases not matched to a gene; V was cut back by 3 bases and J by 8 bases. This CDR3 has 16 amino acids. Germline V gene data show CDR1 as SGHVS and CDR2 as FNYEAQ. CDR3 amino acids: CASSFLGQGANHEQFF. The DNA for the CDR3 is TGTGCCAGCAGCTTTCTAGGACAGGGGGCGAATCATGAGCAGTTCTTC.

The chain is built from TRBV27 and TRBJ2-1, with D hard to call. Germline V lookup: CDR1 MNHEY, CDR2 SMNVEV (reference sequence). CDR3 length equals 17 residues. Trimming cost V 5 bases and J 5 bases, with 22 bases left between them. CDR3 loop: CASSGVRTWGQNNEQFF. The CDR3 DNA sequence: TGTGCCAGCAGTGGCGTACGAACATGGGGTCAGAACAATGAGCAGTTCTTC.

This clonotype came up a few times. V gene TRBV6-2 or TRBV6-3 combines with J gene TRBJ1-1; possibly TRBD1 for D (5 bases). CDR3 length equals 15 residues. Trimming took 6 bases from V and 1 from J, leaving 15 bases between them. Germline-derived CDR1 and CDR2 are MNHEY and SVGEGT. Written as DNA, the CDR3 is TGTGCCAGCAGCAAAGTGGGACGGACGAACACTGAAGCTTTCTTT. Residues: CASSKVGRTNTEAFF.

V gene TRBV5-1 combines with J gene TRBJ1-3; 7 bases agree with TRBD1. This CDR3 has 17 amino acids. CDR1 and CDR2 from the germline V gene are SGHRS and YFSETQ. J was trimmed by 0 bases and V by 3 bases; bases with no gene match: 9. The DNA for the CDR3 is TGCGCCAGCAGCTGGACCTCGGGACAGTACTCTGGAAACACCATATATTTT. Its translation: CASSWTSGQYSGNTIYF.

This chain links TRBV20-1 with TRBJ1-2, with 7 bases matching TRBD1. From germline, CDR1 is DFQATT and CDR2 SNEGSKA (reference sequence). CDR3 length: 13 residues. The J segment lost 4 bases and the V segment lost 5 bases, leaving 7 bases of the junction unmatched. CDR3 region: CSAAVGTAYGYTF. The CDR3 region has the DNA TGCAGTGCTGCCGTCGGGACAGCCTATGGCTACACCTTC.

J is TRBJ2-1 and V is TRBV9; unclear D gene. V dropped 4 bases and J dropped 0 bases, with 11 bases sitting between them. This CDR3 has 15 amino acids. Germline V CDR1 and CDR2: SGDLS, YYNGEE. The CDR3 DNA is TGTGCCAGCAGCTTTACTTCGAGCTCCTACAATGAGCAGTTCTTC. It codes for CASSFTSSSYNEQFF.

The chain links TRBV3-1 to TRBJ2-1, with a weak D call TRBD1 (6 bases). This CDR3 has 14 amino acids. The germline gives CDR1 LGHDT, CDR2 YNNKEL (reference sequence). V was trimmed by 4 bases and J by 5 bases, leaving 12 bases between them. CDR3 loop: CASSPEWTDNEQFF. CDR3 in DNA: TGTGCCAGCAGCCCTGAATGGACAGACAATGAGCAGTTCTTC.

In its sample, this clonotype was seen a few times. The CDR3 sequence: CASSLERAGNEQFF. The CDR3 nucleotides are TGTGCCAGCAGCTTAGAACGGGCGGGGAATGAGCAGTTCTTC. V and J are TRBV7-2 and TRBJ2-1, with D possibly TRBD2 on 6 matching bases. CDR1 is SGHTA, CDR2 FQGNSA, per germline. The CDR3 has 14 amino acids. V lost 1 base and J 7 bases, leaving 11 bases between the germline ends.

This chain links TRBV24-1 with TRBJ2-5, with D unresolved. Per the germline V gene, CDR1 is KGHDR and CDR2 is SFDVKD. V was shortened by 7 bases and J by 3 bases, with 14 bases between the two germline ends. CDR3 length equals 14 residues. CDR3 bases: TGTGCCACCAGCCTACGGACGTGGGAAGAGACCCAGTACTTC. Protein sequence: CATSLRTWEETQYF.

J is TRBJ2-7 and V is TRBV7-9; D remains ambiguous. Trimming pared 4 bases from V and 0 bases from J, leaving 13 bases between. Germline CDR1 reads SEHNR; CDR2 reads FQNEAQ (reference sequence). This CDR3 spans 15 amino acids. This CDR3 is CASSSDHPYSYEQYF. CDR3 nucleotide sequence: TGTGCCAGCAGCTCGGACCACCCCTACTCCTACGAGCAGTACTTC.

This clonotype was picked up a small number of times. The rearrangement uses TRBV6-5 and TRBJ2-1, with 12 bases identical to TRBD2. The germline V gene has CDR1 MNHEY and CDR2 SVGAGI. J gave up 7 bases and V 7 bases, and 8 bases lay outside the gene matches. This CDR3 comprises 15 residues. As DNA, the CDR3 is TGTGCCAGCACCCCGGTGACTAGCGGGGGTAATGAGCAGTTCTTC. The encoded protein is CASTPVTSGGNEQFF.